Listed here is a single T cell receptor beta chain. Method: immunoSEQ multiplex PCR; TCRdb's copy keeps in-frame clones and lacks some. The sample lists some 110,000 clones, 82% occurring once. The data stem from a study of blood T cell repertoires in COVID-19. The CDR3 length is 14 residues. CDR1 and CDR2 from the germline V gene are SGHTA and FQGTGA. Trimming removed 3 bases from V and 7 bases from J, with 13 bases in between. The sequence was collected from a man in his sixties with acute or convalescent COVID-19. The sequenced material came from peripheral blood. J is TRBJ2-1 and V is TRBV7-3; no clear D. In DNA form, the CDR3 reads TGTGCCAGCAGCTTGTCCGCGGCGTCTAATGAGCAGTTCTTC. Its translation is CASSLSAASNEQFF.